The T cell receptor (beta chain) described here comes from a study of identical twins. The study, taken as a whole, reports: Beta clonotypes that were abundant in cord blood contained fewer insertions, a pattern absent from memory repertoires.

With 5 bases clipped from V and 2 bases from J, the junction kept 8 bases outside the gene matches. This CDR3 comprises 15 residues. From germline, CDR1 is MNHNS and CDR2 SASEGT. One entry per CDR3 protein, called by TCRdb with MiXCR from the 5' RACE reads. In the table there are about 240,000 distinct CDR3 sequences, over 9.5% of which are singletons. In its sample, this clonotype was seen many times. Its antigen remains unknown. The source material was memory T cells sorted from blood. The rearrangement links TRBV6-1 to TRBJ2-5; 7 nucleotides align to TRBD1. This clonotype was sampled from a man aged 45-65 years in good health. The CDR3 DNA reads as TGTGCCAGCAGTCCGGACAGGAGAACTCAAGAGACCCAGTACTTC. It codes for CASSPDRRTQETQYF.